This note documents a single T cell receptor (beta chain) sequence. The antigen is undetermined. This sample was taken from a study of long-term antiretroviral therapy in people with HIV. Study details: There is a gap of about a decade between the earliest samples and the later 2015 immediate-ART recommendation. Study-level points and caveats: Across all time points, the repertoire was dominated by clones that expanded before ART. Although diversity increased after ART, it remained lower than in transplant donor controls.

The libraries were made with immunoSEQ v3.0 at survey level. The repertoire was sequenced with immunoSEQ multiplex PCR; TCRdb's copy has only in-frame clones and lacks some. Of about 35,000 clones listed, 65% to 90% are singletons. CDR3 length: 15 amino acids. Germline V gene data show CDR1 as SGHNT and CDR2 as YENEEA. V lost 0 bases, J lost 3 bases, and 8 bases lay in between. Each specimen consisted of roughly 1-11 million cryopreserved PBMC prior to extraction of DNA. This specimen consisted of unsorted PBMCs, obtained 0.3 years after starting antiretroviral therapy. This TCR was sampled from a man between 18 and 35 years old with HIV. The rearrangement uses TRBV11-3 and TRBJ2-2, with D uncertain. The CDR3 coding sequence is TGTGCCAGCAGCTTAGACAGGTCCTACACCGGGGAGCTGTTTTTT. The encoded protein is CASSLDRSYTGELFF.